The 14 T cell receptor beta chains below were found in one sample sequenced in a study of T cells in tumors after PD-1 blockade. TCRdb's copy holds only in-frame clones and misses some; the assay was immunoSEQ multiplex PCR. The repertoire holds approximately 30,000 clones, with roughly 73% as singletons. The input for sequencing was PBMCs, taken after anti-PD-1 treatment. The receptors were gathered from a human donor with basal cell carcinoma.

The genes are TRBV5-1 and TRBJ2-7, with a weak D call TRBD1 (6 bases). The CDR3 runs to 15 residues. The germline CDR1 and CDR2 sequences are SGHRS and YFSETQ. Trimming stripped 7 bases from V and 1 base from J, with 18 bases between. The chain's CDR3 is CASSMAGDLSYEQYF. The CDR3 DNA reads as TGCGCCAGCTCGATGGCAGGGGATCTTTCCTACGAGCAGTACTTC.

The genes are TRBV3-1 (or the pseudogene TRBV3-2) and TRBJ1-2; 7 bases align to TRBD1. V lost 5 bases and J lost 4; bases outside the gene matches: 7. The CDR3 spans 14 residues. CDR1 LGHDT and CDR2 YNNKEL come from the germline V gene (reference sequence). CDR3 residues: CASSNRQGIYGYTF. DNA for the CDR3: TGTGCCAGCAGCAACAGACAGGGTATCTATGGCTACACCTTC.

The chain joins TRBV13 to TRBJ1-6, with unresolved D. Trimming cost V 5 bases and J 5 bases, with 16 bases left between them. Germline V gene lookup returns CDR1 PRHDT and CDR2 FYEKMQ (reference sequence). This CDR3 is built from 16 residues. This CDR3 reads CASSPSPWRDNSPLHF. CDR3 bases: TGTGCCAGCAGCCCCTCTCCTTGGAGGGATAATTCACCCCTCCACTTT. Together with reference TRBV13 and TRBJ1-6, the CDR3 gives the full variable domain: AAGVIQSPRHLIKEKRETATLKCYPIPRHDTVYWYQQGPGQDPQFLISFYEKMQSDKGSIPDRFSAQQFSDYHSELNMSSLELGDSALYFCASSPSPWRDNSPLHFGNGTRLTVT.

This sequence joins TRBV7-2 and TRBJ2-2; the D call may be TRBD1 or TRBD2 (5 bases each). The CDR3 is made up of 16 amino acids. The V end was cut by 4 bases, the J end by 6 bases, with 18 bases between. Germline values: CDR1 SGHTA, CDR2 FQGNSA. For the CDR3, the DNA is TGTGCCAGCAGCTCCGATCGGGGCCCACGTCCCGGGGAGCTGTTTTTT. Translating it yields CASSSDRGPRPGELFF.

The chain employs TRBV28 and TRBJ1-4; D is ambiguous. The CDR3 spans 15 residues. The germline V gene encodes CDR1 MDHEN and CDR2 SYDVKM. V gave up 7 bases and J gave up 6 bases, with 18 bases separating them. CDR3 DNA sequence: TGTGCCAGCACCGATACCCCCGGACCGGATGAAAAACTGTTTTTT. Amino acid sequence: CASTDTPGPDEKLFF.

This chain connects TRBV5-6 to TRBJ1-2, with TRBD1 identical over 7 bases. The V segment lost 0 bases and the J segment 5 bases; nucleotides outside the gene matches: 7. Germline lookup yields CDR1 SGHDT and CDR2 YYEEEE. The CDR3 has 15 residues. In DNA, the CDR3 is TGTGCCAGCAGCTTGGGACAGGGTTTTAGTTATGGCTACACCTTC. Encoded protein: CASSLGQGFSYGYTF.

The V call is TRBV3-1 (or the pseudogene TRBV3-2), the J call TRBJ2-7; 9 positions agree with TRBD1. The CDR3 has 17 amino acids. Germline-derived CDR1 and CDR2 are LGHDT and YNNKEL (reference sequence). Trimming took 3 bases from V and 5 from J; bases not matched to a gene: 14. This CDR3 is CASSQVPGTGPAHEQYF. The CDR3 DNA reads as TGTGCCAGCAGCCAGGTCCCTGGGACAGGGCCAGCCCACGAGCAGTACTTC.

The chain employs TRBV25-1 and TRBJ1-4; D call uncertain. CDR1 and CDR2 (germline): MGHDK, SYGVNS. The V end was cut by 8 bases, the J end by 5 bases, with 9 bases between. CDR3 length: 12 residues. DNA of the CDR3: TGTGCCAGCCGACGGAGGAATGAAAAACTGTTTTTT. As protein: CASRRRNEKLFF.

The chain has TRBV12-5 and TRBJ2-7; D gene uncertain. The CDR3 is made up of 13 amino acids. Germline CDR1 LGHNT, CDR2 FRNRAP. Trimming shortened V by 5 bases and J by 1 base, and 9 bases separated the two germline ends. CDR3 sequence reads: CASGGDTSYEQYF. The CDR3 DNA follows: TGTGCTAGTGGTGGAGACACATCCTACGAGCAGTACTTC. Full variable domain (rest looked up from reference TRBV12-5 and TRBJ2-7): DARVTQTPRHKVTEMGQEVTMRCQPILGHNTVFWYRQTMMQGLELLAYFRNRAPLDDSGMPKDRFSAEMPDATLATLKIQPSEPRDSAVYFCASGGDTSYEQYFGPGTRLTVT.

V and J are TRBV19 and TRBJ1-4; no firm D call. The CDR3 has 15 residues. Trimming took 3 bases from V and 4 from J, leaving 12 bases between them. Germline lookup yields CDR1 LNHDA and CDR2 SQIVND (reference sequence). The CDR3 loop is CASSINSGYNEKLFF. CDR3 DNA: TGTGCCAGTAGTATTAACAGCGGATATAATGAAAAACTGTTTTTT.

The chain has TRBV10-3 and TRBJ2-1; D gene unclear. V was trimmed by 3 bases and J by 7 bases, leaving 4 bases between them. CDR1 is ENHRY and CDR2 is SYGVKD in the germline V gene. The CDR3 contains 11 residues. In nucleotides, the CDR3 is TGTGCCATCAGTGATCGGAATGAGCAGTTCTTC. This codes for CAISDRNEQFF.

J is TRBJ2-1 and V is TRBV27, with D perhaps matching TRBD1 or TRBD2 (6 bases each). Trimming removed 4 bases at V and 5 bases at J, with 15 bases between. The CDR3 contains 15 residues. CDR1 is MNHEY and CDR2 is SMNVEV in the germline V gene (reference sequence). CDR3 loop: CASSSPRGRHNEQFF. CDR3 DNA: TGTGCCAGCAGTTCCCCTAGGGGGAGGCACAATGAGCAGTTCTTC.

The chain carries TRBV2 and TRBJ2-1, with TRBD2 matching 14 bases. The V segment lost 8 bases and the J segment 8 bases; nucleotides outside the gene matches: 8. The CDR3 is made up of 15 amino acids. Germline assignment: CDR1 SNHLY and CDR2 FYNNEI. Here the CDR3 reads CASRVGTSGSYEQFF. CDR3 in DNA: TGTGCCAGCCGAGTCGGGACTAGCGGGAGTTATGAGCAGTTCTTC.

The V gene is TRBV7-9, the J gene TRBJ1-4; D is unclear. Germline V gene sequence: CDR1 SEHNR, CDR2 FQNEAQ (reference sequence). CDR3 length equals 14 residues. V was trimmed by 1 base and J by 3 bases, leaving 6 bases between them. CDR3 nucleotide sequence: TGTGCCAGCAGCTTAGGCCTTGCTAATGAAAAACTGTTTTTT. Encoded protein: CASSLGLANEKLFF.